These 7 T cell receptor beta chains share one sample of origin, sequenced in a study of preoperative IRX-2 immunotherapy in early breast cancer. The treatment was: preoperative locoregional IRX-2 cytokine immunotherapy. Data came from immunoSEQ multiplex PCR; TCRdb stores just in-frame clones and leaves some out. The data show approximately 26,000 clones, with about 75% seen just once and around 7% held by the top ten. The sequencing here drew on lymph node tissue, taken after IRX-2 immunotherapy. All receptors derive from a human donor with breast cancer.

The chain joins TRBV7-1 to TRBJ1-5, with 7 bases identical to TRBD1. TRBV7-1 qualifies as an ORF whose function is uncertain. The CDR3 covers 13 residues. After removal of 5 bases from V and 6 bases from J, the junction contained 4 bases not matched to a gene. DNA for the CDR3: TGTGCCAGCAGCCCACAGGGGATTCAGCCCCAGCATTTT. This gives the protein CASSPQGIQPQHF.

This clone was counted only a few times. V usage is TRBV6-8 and J usage is TRBJ2-1, with D perhaps matching TRBD2 (5 bases). Trimming removed 4 bases from V and 7 bases from J, with 14 bases in between. Germline CDR1 reads MNHGY; CDR2 reads SAAAGT. CDR3 length: 14 residues. The CDR3 nucleotides read TGTGCCAGCAGTTTATACCGGGATTTTAATGAGCAGTTCTTC. Protein sequence: CASSLYRDFNEQFF.

V gene TRBV11-3 combines with J gene TRBJ2-3; possible D gene TRBD1, 5 bases. V was pared by 4 bases and J by 4 bases, with 15 bases between. Germline assignment: CDR1 SGHNT and CDR2 YENEEA. The CDR3 extends over 15 amino acids. The CDR3 region is CASSSTALKSDTQYF. CDR3 DNA: TGTGCCAGCAGCTCGACAGCCCTTAAGTCAGATACGCAGTATTTT.

The V call is TRBV29-1, the J call TRBJ2-3; D gene ambiguous. CDR1 and CDR2 (germline): SQVTM, ANQGSEA. This CDR3 comprises 13 residues. Trimming shortened V by 4 bases and J by 3 bases, and 11 bases separated the two germline ends. CDR3 protein: CSVGGGGTDTQYF. The CDR3 region has the DNA TGCAGCGTTGGAGGTGGTGGAACAGATACGCAGTATTTT.

CDR3 protein: CASSAYPSGIGNTGELFF. CDR3 DNA sequence: TGTGCCAGCAGCGCCTATCCGTCAGGGATAGGGAACACCGGGGAGCTGTTTTTT. The chain carries TRBV6-4 and TRBJ2-2; tentatively, D is TRBD1 (5 bases). This CDR3 contains 18 residues. From germline, CDR1 is MRHNA and CDR2 SNTAGT. Trimming shortened V by 6 bases and J by 1 base, and 21 bases separated the two germline ends.

V is TRBV7-6 and J is TRBJ1-2; 7 bases map to TRBD1. CDR1 and CDR2 (germline): SGHVS, FNYEAQ. The ends lost 5 bases at V and 4 bases at J; junction bases unmatched: 7. CDR3 length equals 14 residues. The CDR3 is CASSQPGGSYGYTF. Written as DNA, the CDR3 is TGTGCCAGCAGCCAACCAGGGGGGTCCTATGGCTACACCTTC.

This rearrangement joins TRBV6-7 to TRBJ1-2; 7 bases agree with TRBD1. TRBV6-7 is an open reading frame whose function is uncertain. J was trimmed by 4 bases and V by 2 bases; bases with no gene match: 7. This CDR3 is built from 15 residues. CDR3 coding DNA: TGTGCCAGCAGTTACCTCGACAGGGCGGGCTATGGCTACACCTTC. Translation gives CASSYLDRAGYGYTF.